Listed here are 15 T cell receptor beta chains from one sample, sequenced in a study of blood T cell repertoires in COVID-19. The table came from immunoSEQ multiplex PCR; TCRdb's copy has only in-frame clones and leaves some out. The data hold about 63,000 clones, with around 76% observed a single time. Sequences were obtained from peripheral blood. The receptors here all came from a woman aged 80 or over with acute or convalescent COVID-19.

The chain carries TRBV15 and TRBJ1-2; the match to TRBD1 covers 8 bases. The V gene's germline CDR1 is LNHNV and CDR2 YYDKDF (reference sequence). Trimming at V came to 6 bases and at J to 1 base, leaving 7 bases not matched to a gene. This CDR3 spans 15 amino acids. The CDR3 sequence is CATRRDRGGNYGYTF. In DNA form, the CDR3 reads TGTGCCACCAGGCGTGACAGGGGCGGTAACTATGGCTACACCTTC.

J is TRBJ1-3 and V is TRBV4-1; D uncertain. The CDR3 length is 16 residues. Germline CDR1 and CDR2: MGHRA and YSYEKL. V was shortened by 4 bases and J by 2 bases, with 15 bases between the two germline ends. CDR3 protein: CASSLFNEGTGNTIYF. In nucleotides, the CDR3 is TGCGCCAGCAGCCTGTTCAACGAGGGAACTGGAAACACCATATATTTT.

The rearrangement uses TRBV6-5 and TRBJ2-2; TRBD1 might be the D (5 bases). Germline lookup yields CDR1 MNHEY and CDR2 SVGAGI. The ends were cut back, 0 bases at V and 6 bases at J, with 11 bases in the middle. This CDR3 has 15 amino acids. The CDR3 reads CASSYSWQGAGELFF. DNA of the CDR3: TGTGCCAGCAGTTACTCGTGGCAAGGGGCCGGGGAGCTGTTTTTT.

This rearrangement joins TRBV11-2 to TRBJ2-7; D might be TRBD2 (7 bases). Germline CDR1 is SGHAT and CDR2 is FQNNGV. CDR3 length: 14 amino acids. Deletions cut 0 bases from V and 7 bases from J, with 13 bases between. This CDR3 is CASSLDRGAREQYF. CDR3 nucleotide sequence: TGTGCCAGCAGCTTAGATCGGGGGGCGCGGGAGCAGTACTTC.

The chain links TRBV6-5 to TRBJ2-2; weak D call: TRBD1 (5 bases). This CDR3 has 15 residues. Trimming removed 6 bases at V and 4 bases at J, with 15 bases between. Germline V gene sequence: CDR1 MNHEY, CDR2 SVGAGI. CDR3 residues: CASSPGLSATGELFF. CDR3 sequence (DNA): TGTGCCAGCAGCCCAGGGCTCTCTGCCACCGGGGAGCTGTTTTTT.

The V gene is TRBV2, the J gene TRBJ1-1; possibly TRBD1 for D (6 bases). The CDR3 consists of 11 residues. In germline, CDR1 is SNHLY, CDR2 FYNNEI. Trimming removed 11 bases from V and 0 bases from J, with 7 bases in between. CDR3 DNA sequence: TGTGCCTCAGGGGTGAACACTGAAGCTTTCTTT. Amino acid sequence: CASGVNTEAFF.

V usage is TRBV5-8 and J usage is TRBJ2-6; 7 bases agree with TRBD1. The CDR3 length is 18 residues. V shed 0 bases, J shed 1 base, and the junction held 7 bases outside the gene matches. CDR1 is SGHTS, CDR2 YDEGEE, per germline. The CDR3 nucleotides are TGTGCCAGCAGCTTGGCCGGCAGGGGGAAATCTGGGGCCAACGTCCTGACTTTC. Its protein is CASSLAGRGKSGANVLTF. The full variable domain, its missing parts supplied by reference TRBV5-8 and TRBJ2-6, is EAGVTQSPTHLIKTRGQQATLRCSPISGHTSVYWYQQALGLGLQFLLWYDEGEERNRGNFPPRFSGRQFPNYSSELNVNALELEDSALYLCASSLAGRGKSGANVLTFGAGSRLTVL.

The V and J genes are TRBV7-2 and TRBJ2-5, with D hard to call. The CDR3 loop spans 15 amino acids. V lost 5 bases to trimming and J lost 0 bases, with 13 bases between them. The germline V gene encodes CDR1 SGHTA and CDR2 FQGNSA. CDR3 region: CASSQMGRNQETQYF. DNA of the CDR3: TGTGCCAGCAGCCAGATGGGCAGGAACCAAGAGACCCAGTACTTC.

Written as DNA, the CDR3 is TGCAGCGTTGTAGGTCGGAGAGGGGGCTACGAGCAGTACTTC. Its translation is CSVVGRRGGYEQYF. The chain carries TRBV29-1 and TRBJ2-7; D possibly corresponds to TRBD1 (6 bases). Germline CDR1 is SQVTM and CDR2 is ANQGSEA. CDR3 length: 14 amino acids. V was cut by 4 bases and J by 3 bases, with 16 bases left in between.

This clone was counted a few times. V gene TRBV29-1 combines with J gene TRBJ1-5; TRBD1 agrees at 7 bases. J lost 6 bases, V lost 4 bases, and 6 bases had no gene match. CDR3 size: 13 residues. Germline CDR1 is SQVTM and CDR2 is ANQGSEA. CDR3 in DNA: TGCAGCGTTGGAAACAGGGGTGGTCAGCCCCAGCATTTT. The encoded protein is CSVGNRGGQPQHF.

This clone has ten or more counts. The CDR3 here is CASSEEAAGTDTQYF. CDR3 DNA: TGTGCCAGCAGTGAAGAGGCGGCTGGCACAGATACGCAGTATTTT. The rearrangement uses TRBV2 and TRBJ2-3; D remains ambiguous. CDR1 is SNHLY, CDR2 FYNNEI, per germline. V lost 1 base to trimming and J lost 1 base, with 9 bases between them. This CDR3 is 15 amino acids long.

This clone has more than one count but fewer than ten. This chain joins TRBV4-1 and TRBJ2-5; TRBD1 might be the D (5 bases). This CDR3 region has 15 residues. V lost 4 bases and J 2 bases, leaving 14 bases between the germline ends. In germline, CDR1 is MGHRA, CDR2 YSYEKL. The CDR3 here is CASSRRWGYQETQYF. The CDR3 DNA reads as TGCGCCAGCAGCCGAAGATGGGGCTATCAAGAGACCCAGTACTTC.

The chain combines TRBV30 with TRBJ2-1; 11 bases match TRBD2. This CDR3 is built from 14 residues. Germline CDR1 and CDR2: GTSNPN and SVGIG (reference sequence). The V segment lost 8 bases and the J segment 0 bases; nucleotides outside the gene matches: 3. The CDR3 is CAGTSGSSYNEQFF. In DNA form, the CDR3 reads TGTGCCGGAACTAGCGGGAGCTCCTACAATGAGCAGTTCTTC. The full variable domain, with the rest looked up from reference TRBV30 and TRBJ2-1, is SQTIHQWPATLVQPVGSPLSLECTVEGTSNPNLYWYRQAAGRGLQLLFYSVGIGQISSEVPQNLSASRPQDRQFILSSKKLLLSDSGFYLCAGTSGSSYNEQFFGPGTRLTVL.

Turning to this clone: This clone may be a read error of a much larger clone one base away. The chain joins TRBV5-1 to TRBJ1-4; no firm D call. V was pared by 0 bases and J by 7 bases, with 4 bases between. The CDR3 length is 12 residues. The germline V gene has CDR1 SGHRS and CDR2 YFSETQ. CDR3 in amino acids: CASSLDGEKLFF. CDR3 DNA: TGCGCCAGCAGCTTGGACGGTGAAAAACTGTTTTTT.

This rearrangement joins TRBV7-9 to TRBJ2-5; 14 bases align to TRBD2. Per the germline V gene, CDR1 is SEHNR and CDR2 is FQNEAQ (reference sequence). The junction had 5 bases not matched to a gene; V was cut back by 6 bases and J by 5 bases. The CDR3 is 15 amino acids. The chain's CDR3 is CASSYRTSGGETQYF. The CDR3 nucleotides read TGTGCCAGCAGTTATAGGACTAGCGGGGGGGAGACCCAGTACTTC.